The rows below give T cell receptor beta chains drawn from one sample of a study of cytomegalovirus exposure and HLA in healthy donors. Sequencing used immunoSEQ multiplex PCR; TCRdb keeps in-frame clones, though not all of them. The sample carries about 180,000 clones, 77% recorded once. Specimen: PBMCs. All receptors derive from a woman younger than 45 in good health and CMV-seropositive. The CDR3 runs from the conserved cysteine through the conserved F or W. D genes are given only for firm matches. Rows may omit the clone size; those that give it use once, few, many or a size class.

j_call d_call v_call clone_size cdr3_nt cdr3_aa
TRBJ2-1 TRBD2 TRBV6-7 . TGTGCCAGCAGTTACTGGGCGGGAGGACCCAATGAGCAGTTCTTC CASSYWAGGPNEQFF
TRBJ2-7 . TRBV28 . TGTGCCACCACCTTAGCGGCCCCCTACGAGCAGTACTTC CATTLAAPYEQYF
TRBJ1-1 . TRBV7-9 . TGTGCCAGCAGCTTAGTTGGGGGGGTGAACACTGAAGCTTTCTTT CASSLVGGVNTEAFF
TRBJ2-7 TRBD1 TRBV4-3 . TGCGCCAGCAGCCAAACTGTCCCGGGACAGGGGAACGAGCAGTACTTC CASSQTVPGQGNEQYF
TRBJ2-5 . TRBV7-9 . TGTGCCAGCAGCTTACTAGAGACCGAGACCCAGTACTTC CASSLLETETQYF
TRBJ2-7 . TRBV5-7 . TGTGCCAGCAGCCTGATGGCAGGTTACGGTTCCTACGAGCAGTACTTC CASSLMAGYGSYEQYF
TRBJ2-5 . TRBV11-3 . TGTGCCAGCAGCTTAGTAGAGGAGACCCAGTACTTC CASSLVEETQYF
TRBJ2-6 . TRBV5-1 . TGCGCCAGCAGCTTCCAGGGCGGGGCTGGGGCCAACGTCCTGACTTTC CASSFQGGAGANVLTF
TRBJ1-4 . TRBV6-5 . TGTGCCAGCAGCCGACAGTCAACTAATGAAAAACTGTTTTTT CASSRQSTNEKLFF
TRBJ2-3 TRBD2 TRBV30 . TGTGCCTGGAGTGTACTTAGCGGGAGGTATACGCAGTATTTT CAWSVLSGRYTQYF
TRBJ1-4 . TRBV2 . TGTGCCAGCAGTGAACTCAGGGGTGAAAAACTGTTTTTT CASSELRGEKLFF
TRBJ2-5 TRBD1 TRBV6-5 . TGTGCCAGCAGTTACCCTACAGGGGTGGGCCAAGAGACCCAGTACTTC CASSYPTGVGQETQYF
TRBJ2-3 . TRBV19 . TGTGCCAGTAGCGAGGCAGATACGCAGTATTTT CASSEADTQYF
TRBJ2-7 TRBD1 TRBV5-1 . TGCGCCAGCAGCACCACAGGGGGCTCCTACGAGCAGTACTTC CASSTTGGSYEQYF
TRBJ1-5 . TRBV6-5 . TGTGCCAGCACGGGCGGGCGCGATCAGCCCCAGCATTTT CASTGGRDQPQHF
TRBJ2-1 . TRBV4-1 . TGCGCCAGCAGCCGATTTGCCGGGAACAATGAGCAGTTCTTC CASSRFAGNNEQFF
TRBJ1-4 TRBD1 TRBV6-5 . TGTGCCAGCAGACACGACAGGGGGAGGGAAAAACTGTTTTTT CASRHDRGREKLFF
TRBJ1-2 . TRBV5-1 . TGCGCCAGCAGCTCGGACAATAGCTATGGCTACACCTTC CASSSDNSYGYTF
TRBJ1-2 TRBD1 TRBV7-9 . TGTGCCAGCAGCTTAGATGCGGGACAGGGGGGCGGCTATGGCTACACCTTC CASSLDAGQGGGYGYTF
TRBJ1-1 . TRBV21-1 few TGTGCCAGCAGCAAAGACCGGGACAGAAGCCAGAACACTGAAGCTTTCTTT CASSKDRDRSQNTEAFF
TRBJ2-7 . TRBV27 . TGTGCCAGCAGTACTTACAGCTACGAGCAGTACTTC CASSTYSYEQYF
TRBJ2-5 TRBD1 TRBV19 . TGTGCCAGTAGTCTCCGGACAGGGGCTATCGAGACCCAGTACTTC CASSLRTGAIETQYF
TRBJ1-2 . TRBV28 . TGTGCCAGCATCTCAAGGGGAATCACGGGTAACTATGGCTACACCTTC CASISRGITGNYGYTF
TRBJ1-1 . TRBV4-1 few TGCGCCAGCAGCCAAAGCGTCGGCAGGAACACTGAAGCTTTCTTT CASSQSVGRNTEAFF
TRBJ1-5 TRBD1 TRBV7-2 . TGTGCCAGCAGCCAAGAGGGGGCAGGGGGTTGGGATCAGCCCCAGCATTTT CASSQEGAGGWDQPQHF
TRBJ2-7 TRBD1 TRBV30 . TGTGCATTGGGGTGGGGACAGGGATTCTACGAGCAGTACTTC CALGWGQGFYEQYF
TRBJ2-7 TRBD2 TRBV6-5 . TGTGCCAGCAGGAGAGGGACTATCGAATCCTACGAGCAGTACTTC CASRRGTIESYEQYF
TRBJ1-5 . TRBV5-1 . TGCGCCAGCAGCTTGGAGGGGGGGGGCAATCAGCCCCAGCATTTT CASSLEGGGNQPQHF
TRBJ2-7 . TRBV7-9 few TGTGCCAGCAGCCTAACTAGCACCGGGCCTCAGCAGTACTTC CASSLTSTGPQQYF
TRBJ1-2 TRBD1 TRBV6-1 . TGTGCCAGCAGGGGGAGGACAGGGGAAAGTGGCTACACCTTC CASRGRTGESGYTF
TRBJ1-2 TRBD1 TRBV7-9 . TGTGCCAGCAGCTTAGCTGGCCAGGGGGAAGTTTCTAGCTATGGCTACACCTTC CASSLAGQGEVSSYGYTF
TRBJ2-5 TRBD2 TRBV5-5 . TGTGCCAGCAGCTCAGGACTAGCAGGGGAGACCCAGTACTTC CASSSGLAGETQYF
TRBJ2-7 . TRBV10-3 once TGTGCCATCTCCGCCGAGGACAGATCCTACGAGCAGTACTTC CAISAEDRSYEQYF
TRBJ2-1 TRBD2 TRBV30 . TGTGCCTGGAGTGGGTTGAGGCCGGGGGGTAGCTCCTACAATGAGCAGTTCTTC CAWSGLRPGGSSYNEQFF
TRBJ2-1 TRBD2 TRBV5-1 . TGCGCCAGCAGCTTGAGACTAGCGGGAGTGATGAATGAGCAGTTCTTC CASSLRLAGVMNEQFF
TRBJ2-1 . TRBV6-5 . TGTGCCAGCAGTTACGTGGGGAGCTCCTACAATGAGCAGTTCTTC CASSYVGSSYNEQFF
TRBJ2-1 TRBD2 TRBV7-9 once TGTGCCAGCAGCTTAGCGGCTAGCGGGATGGGTGAGCAGTTCTTC CASSLAASGMGEQFF
TRBJ2-7 . TRBV2 . TGTGCCAGCACCCTGACAGGTAACTACGAGCAGTACTTC CASTLTGNYEQYF
TRBJ2-2 TRBD2 TRBV2 . TGTGCCAGCAGAGATACTAGCGGGAGTGTCACCGGGGAGCTGTTTTTT CASRDTSGSVTGELFF
TRBJ1-2 TRBD1 TRBV4-3 . TGCGCCAGCAGCCTTCGTGGGACAGAGGATTACTATGGCTACACCTTC CASSLRGTEDYYGYTF
TRBJ2-2 . TRBV29-1 . TGCAGCGTTGTAGGGGGTGGAGGGGAGCTGTTTTTT CSVVGGGGELFF
TRBJ2-7 . TRBV28 . TGTGCCAGCAGCTCCTACAGGGCGTTCTACGAGCAGTACTTC CASSSYRAFYEQYF
TRBJ2-7 TRBD2 TRBV10-1 . TGCGCCAGCAAGGCGGGACTAGCGGGAATCTACGAGCAGTACTTC CASKAGLAGIYEQYF
TRBJ1-2 . TRBV5-1 few TGCGCCAGCAGCTTGGAACTCAACAGGGACCTCTATGGCTACACCTTC CASSLELNRDLYGYTF
TRBJ2-7 TRBD1 TRBV27 . TGTGCCAGCAGTTTGGGGACAGGGGGCGACTACTACGAGCAGTACTTC CASSLGTGGDYYEQYF
TRBJ2-7 . TRBV10-2 . TGCGCCAGCAGTGAGTCGGGCAGTTCCTACGAGCAGTACTTC CASSESGSSYEQYF
TRBJ2-3 . TRBV6-5 . TGTGCCAGCAGTTACTTGGAGGAGGGTACGCAGTATTTT CASSYLEEGTQYF
TRBJ2-7 . TRBV11-3 . TGTGCCAGCAGCATCCGAGACAACTACGAGCAGTACTTC CASSIRDNYEQYF
TRBJ2-1 . TRBV5-1 . TGCGCCAGCAGCGTCGAGGGAGCGGCCTCCTACAATGAGCAGTTCTTC CASSVEGAASYNEQFF
TRBJ2-7 TRBD1 TRBV27 . TGTGCCAGCAGTTGGGGACAGGGGGCTCTCTACGAGCAGTACTTC CASSWGQGALYEQYF
TRBJ1-1 . TRBV21-1 . TGTGCCAGCAGCAAAGCGCCCCGGGACAACCGTGAAGCTTTCTTT CASSKAPRDNREAFF
TRBJ2-3 TRBD2 TRBV10-3 . TGTGCCATCAGTAGCGGGAGGGAGGATACGCAGTATTTT CAISSGREDTQYF
TRBJ2-5 . TRBV18 few TGTGCCAGCTCACCAAAGTATCTGTCAGGGGAGACCCAGTACTTC CASSPKYLSGETQYF